This T cell receptor beta chain was obtained from a study of blood T cell repertoires in COVID-19. Across the study: There were acute and convalescent COVID-19 samples, and they came from the United States, Italy and Spain. T cells, B-cell-depleted T cells, or PBMCs supplied cDNA or gDNA.

Per the study methods: For nucleated cells, counts were estimated from reference gene primer amplification. Measured with immunoSEQ multiplex PCR; TCRdb has only the in-frame clones, and not every one. V and J calls and clone size follow that table, whereas D and trimming were derived from the DNA. The table has 95,000 to 100,000 clones, approximately 82% seen once. V shed 6 bases and J shed 2 bases, with 17 bases lying between them. Germline CDR1 and CDR2: SGHDT and YYEEEE. CDR3 length: 15 residues. Sequencing was done on a sample of peripheral blood. The V and J genes are TRBV5-6 and TRBJ1-1, with TRBD1 as a possible D gene (6 bases). This receptor was identified in a man aged 65 to 79 with acute or convalescent COVID-19. The CDR3 DNA is TGTGCCAGCATCAAAGAGACAGGAATTAACACTGAAGCTTTCTTT. Amino acid sequence: CASIKETGINTEAFF.